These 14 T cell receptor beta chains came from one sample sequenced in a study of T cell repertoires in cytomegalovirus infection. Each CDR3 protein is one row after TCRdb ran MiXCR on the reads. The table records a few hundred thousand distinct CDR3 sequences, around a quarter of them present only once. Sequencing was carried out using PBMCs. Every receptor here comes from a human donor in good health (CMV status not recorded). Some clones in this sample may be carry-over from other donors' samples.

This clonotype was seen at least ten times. The CDR3 DNA is TGTGCCAGCAGCCCCAGGGGGCCTAGTGAAAAACTGTTTTTT. This codes for CASSPRGPSEKLFF. The genes are TRBV7-2 and TRBJ1-4; 8 bases line up with TRBD1. Germline trimming cut 5 bases from V and 7 bases from J; bases unmatched to any gene: 6. The CDR3 runs 14 residues. Germline-derived CDR1 and CDR2 are SGHTA and FQGNSA.

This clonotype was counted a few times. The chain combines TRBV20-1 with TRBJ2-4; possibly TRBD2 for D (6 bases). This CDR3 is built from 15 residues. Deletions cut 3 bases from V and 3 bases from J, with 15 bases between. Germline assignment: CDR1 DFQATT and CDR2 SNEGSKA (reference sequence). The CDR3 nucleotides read TGCAGTGCTAGTCCCGGGACTTGGGACAAAAACATTCAGTACTTC. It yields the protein CSASPGTWDKNIQYF.

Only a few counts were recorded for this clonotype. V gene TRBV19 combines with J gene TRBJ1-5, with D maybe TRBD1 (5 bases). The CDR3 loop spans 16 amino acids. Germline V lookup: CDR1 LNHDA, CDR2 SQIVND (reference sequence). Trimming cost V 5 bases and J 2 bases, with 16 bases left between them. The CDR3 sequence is CASSHWQGPGNQPQHF. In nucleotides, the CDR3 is TGTGCCAGTAGTCATTGGCAGGGCCCTGGCAATCAGCCCCAGCATTTT.

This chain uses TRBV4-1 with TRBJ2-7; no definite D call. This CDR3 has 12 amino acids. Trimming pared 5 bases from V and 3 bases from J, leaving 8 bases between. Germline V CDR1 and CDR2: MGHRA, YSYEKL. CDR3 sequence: CASSSPLYEQYF. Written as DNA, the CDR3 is TGCGCCAGCAGCTCTCCGCTCTACGAGCAGTACTTC.

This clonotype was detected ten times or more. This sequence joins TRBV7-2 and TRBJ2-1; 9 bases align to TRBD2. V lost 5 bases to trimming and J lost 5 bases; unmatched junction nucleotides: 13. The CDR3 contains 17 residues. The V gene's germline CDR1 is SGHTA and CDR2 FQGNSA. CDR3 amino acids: CASSVGTSLRGNNEQFF. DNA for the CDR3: TGTGCCAGCAGCGTCGGGACTAGCCTTAGGGGGAACAATGAGCAGTTCTTC.

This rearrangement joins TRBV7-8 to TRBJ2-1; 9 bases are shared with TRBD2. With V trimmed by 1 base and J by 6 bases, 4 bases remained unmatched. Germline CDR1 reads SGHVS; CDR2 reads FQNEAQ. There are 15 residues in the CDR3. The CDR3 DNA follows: TGTGCCAGCAGCTTAGGATCTAGCGGGGTCAATGAGCAGTTCTTC. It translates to CASSLGSSGVNEQFF. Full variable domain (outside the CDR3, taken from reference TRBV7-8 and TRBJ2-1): GAGVSQSPRYKVAKRGQDVALRCDPISGHVSLFWYQQALGQGPEFLTYFQNEAQLDKSGLPSDRFFAERPEGSVSTLKIQRTQQEDSAVYLCASSLGSSGVNEQFFGPGTRLTVL.

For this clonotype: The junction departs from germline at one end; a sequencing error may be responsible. The CDR3 loop is CASSLGSGYTNTQYF. The CDR3 bases are TGTGCCAGTAGCCTCGGGAGTGGATACACAAATACGCAGTATTTT. The chain links TRBV19 to TRBJ2-3, with D maybe TRBD2 (6 bases). There are 15 residues in the CDR3. The germline V gene encodes CDR1 LNHDA and CDR2 SQIVND (reference sequence).

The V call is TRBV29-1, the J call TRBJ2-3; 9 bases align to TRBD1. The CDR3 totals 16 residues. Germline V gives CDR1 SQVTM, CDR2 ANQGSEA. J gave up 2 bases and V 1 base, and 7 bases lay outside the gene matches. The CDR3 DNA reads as TGCAGCGTTGAAGGAACTGGGACAGGGTCCACAGATACGCAGTATTTT. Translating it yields CSVEGTGTGSTDTQYF.

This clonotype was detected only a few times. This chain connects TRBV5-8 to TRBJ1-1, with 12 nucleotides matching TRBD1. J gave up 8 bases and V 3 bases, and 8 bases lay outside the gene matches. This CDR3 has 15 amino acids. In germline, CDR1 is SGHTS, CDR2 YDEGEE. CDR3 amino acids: CASSWGQGALPEAFF. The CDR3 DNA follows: TGTGCCAGCAGCTGGGGACAGGGGGCCTTGCCCGAAGCTTTCTTT.

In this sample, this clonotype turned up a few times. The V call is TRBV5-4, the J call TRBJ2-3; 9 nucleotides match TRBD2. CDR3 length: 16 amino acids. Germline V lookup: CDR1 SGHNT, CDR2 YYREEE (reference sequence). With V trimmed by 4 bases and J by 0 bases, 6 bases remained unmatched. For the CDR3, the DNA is TGTGCCAGCAGCCCGGCGGGGGGGATTAGCACAGATACGCAGTATTTT. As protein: CASSPAGGISTDTQYF.

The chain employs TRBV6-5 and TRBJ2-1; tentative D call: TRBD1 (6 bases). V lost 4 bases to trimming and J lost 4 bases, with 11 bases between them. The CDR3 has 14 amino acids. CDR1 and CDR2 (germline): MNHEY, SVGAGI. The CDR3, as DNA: TGTGCCAGCAGTTCCGGTGACAGGTACAATGAGCAGTTCTTC. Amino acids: CASSSGDRYNEQFF.

The CDR3 here is CASSLFGRFGASYNEQFF. The DNA of the CDR3 is TGTGCCAGCAGTTTATTTGGGCGGTTTGGGGCCTCCTACAATGAGCAGTTCTTC. The chain is built from TRBV28 and TRBJ2-1, with a weak D call TRBD1 (5 bases). The ends were cut back, 1 base at V and 0 bases at J, with 16 bases in the middle. CDR1 MDHEN and CDR2 SYDVKM come from the germline V gene. The CDR3 totals 18 residues.

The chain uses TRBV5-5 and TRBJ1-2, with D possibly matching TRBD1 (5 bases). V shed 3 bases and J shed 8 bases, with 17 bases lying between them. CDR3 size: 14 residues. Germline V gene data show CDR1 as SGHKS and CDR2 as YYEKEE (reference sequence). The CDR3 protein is CASSSLRSGLGYTF. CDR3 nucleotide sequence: TGTGCCAGCAGCTCACTCCGTTCGGGGCTCGGCTACACCTTC.

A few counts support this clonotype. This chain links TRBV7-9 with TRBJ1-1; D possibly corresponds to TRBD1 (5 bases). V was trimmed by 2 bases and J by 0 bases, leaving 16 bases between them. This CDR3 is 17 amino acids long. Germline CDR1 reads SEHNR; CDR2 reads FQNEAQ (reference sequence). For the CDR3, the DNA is TGTGCCAGCAGCTTACCGACAGTTTTTGTCATGAACACTGAAGCTTTCTTT. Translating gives CASSLPTVFVMNTEAFF.